These T cell receptor beta chains were read from a single sample in a study of blood T cell repertoires in COVID-19. Libraries were prepared by immunoSEQ multiplex PCR; TCRdb keeps only in-frame clonotypes and omits some of them. The sample includes 85,000 to 110,000 clones, 89% of them seen just once. Material for sequencing was peripheral blood. These receptors originate from a woman aged 55-75 years with acute or convalescent COVID-19. CDR3s include the opening cysteine and the closing phenylalanine or tryptophan. D genes are given only for firm matches. For some rows the clone size is stated as once, few or many, or as a class when expanded; others skip it.

J,V,size,D,CDR3,DNA
TRBJ2-1,TRBV30,NA,TRBD2,CAWSDLAGVVYEQFF,TGTGCCTGGAGCGACCTAGCGGGAGTTGTATATGAGCAGTTCTTC
TRBJ1-1,TRBV28,once,NA,CASRGPGTEAFF,TGTGCCAGCAGGGGCCCTGGCACTGAAGCTTTCTTT
TRBJ2-3,TRBV5-5,NA,NA,CASSLPADTQYF,TGTGCCAGCAGCTTGCCAGCAGATACGCAGTATTTT
TRBJ2-2,TRBV7-9,NA,TRBD2,CASSLEEAGVRFGGELFF,TGTGCCAGCAGCCTTGAGGAAGCGGGAGTTCGCTTCGGCGGGGAGCTGTTTTTT
TRBJ1-2,TRBV5-1,NA,NA,CASSLGGGRDYGYTF,TGCGCCAGCAGCTTGGGGGGCGGCAGGGACTATGGCTACACCTTC
TRBJ2-1,TRBV5-6,NA,TRBD2,CASSLGAGGPMRINEQFF,TGTGCCAGCAGCTTGGGGGCGGGAGGGCCTATGAGAATCAATGAGCAGTTCTTC
TRBJ2-1,TRBV19,NA,TRBD2,CASSIGAPAGGANEQFF,TGTGCCAGTAGTATAGGGGCCCCAGCGGGAGGGGCCAATGAGCAGTTCTTC
TRBJ1-1,TRBV5-4,NA,NA,CASSLVAGMNTEAFF,TGTGCCAGCAGCTTGGTGGCGGGAATGAACACTGAAGCTTTCTTT
TRBJ1-1,TRBV4-2,NA,TRBD1,CASSQGTGGVTEAFF,TGTGCCAGCAGCCAGGGGACAGGGGGCGTCACTGAAGCTTTCTTT
TRBJ1-2,TRBV19,NA,TRBD1,CASTIQGVNGYTF,TGTGCCAGTACTATACAGGGGGTGAACGGCTACACCTTC
TRBJ1-2,TRBV11-2,NA,NA,CASSSIRNGRYGYTF,TGTGCCAGCAGTTCAATCCGGAACGGGAGGTATGGCTACACCTTC
TRBJ1-6,TRBV7-8,NA,TRBD1,CASSLQGVSSYNSPLHF,TGTGCCAGCAGCTTACAGGGGGTGAGCTCCTATAATTCACCCCTCCACTTT
TRBJ2-1,TRBV10-2,NA,NA,CASSLLATYNEQFF,TGCGCCAGCAGTCTACTAGCTACCTACAATGAGCAGTTCTTC
TRBJ1-2,TRBV20-1,NA,NA,CSAFWGGGYTF,TGCAGTGCTTTTTGGGGAGGAGGCTACACCTTC
TRBJ1-3,TRBV10-2,once,NA,CASSDYPDGDSGNTIYF,TGCGCCAGCAGTGACTACCCGGACGGGGACTCTGGAAACACCATATATTTT
TRBJ2-1,TRBV6-2/TRBV6-3,NA,TRBD2,CASSYSSGRYNEQFF,TGTGCCAGCAGTTACTCGAGCGGGAGGTACAATGAGCAGTTCTTC
TRBJ1-1,TRBV11-1,once,NA,CASSTQTGNTEAFF,TGTGCCAGCAGCACACAGACAGGGAACACTGAAGCTTTCTTT
TRBJ1-2,TRBV19,NA,TRBD1,CASSMGQGVIYGYTF,TGTGCCAGTAGTATGGGACAGGGGGTGATCTATGGCTACACCTTC
TRBJ1-1,TRBV5-1,NA,TRBD1,CASSTRQGKDTSEAFF,TGCGCCAGCAGCACCCGACAGGGGAAGGACACTTCTGAAGCTTTCTTT
TRBJ2-7,TRBV19,NA,NA,CASSGTWAYEQYF,TGTGCCAGTAGCGGGACTTGGGCCTACGAGCAGTACTTC
TRBJ1-5,TRBV18,NA,NA,CASSPGLNQPQHF,TGTGCCAGCTCACCGGGCCTAAATCAGCCCCAGCATTTT
TRBJ1-3,TRBV19,NA,TRBD1,CASSFLPGGSGNTIYF,TGTGCCAGTAGTTTCCTCCCAGGGGGCTCTGGAAACACCATATATTTT
TRBJ2-1,TRBV14,NA,TRBD2,CASSQAPGLAGGRSYNEQFF,TGTGCCAGCAGCCAGGCACCGGGACTAGCGGGGGGGCGCTCCTACAATGAGCAGTTCTTC
TRBJ1-1,TRBV19,few,TRBD1,CASSTGGYTEAFF,TGTGCCAGTTCTACAGGGGGTTACACTGAAGCTTTCTTT
TRBJ2-1,TRBV18,NA,NA,CASSPVQGTYNEQFF,TGTGCCAGCTCACCAGTACAGGGCACCTACAATGAGCAGTTCTTC
TRBJ1-1,TRBV4-2,NA,NA,CASSQTDRLNTEAFF,TGTGCCAGCAGCCAGACGGACAGACTGAACACTGAAGCTTTCTTT
TRBJ1-6,TRBV6-1,few,NA,CASSEVGGSSYNSPLHF,TGTGCCAGCAGTGAAGTGGGAGGGAGCTCCTATAATTCACCCCTCCACTTT
TRBJ1-5,TRBV3-1/TRBV3-2,NA,NA,CASSQEGWAGQPQHF,TGTGCCAGCAGCCAAGAGGGCTGGGCAGGGCAGCCCCAGCATTTT
TRBJ2-3,TRBV19,NA,TRBD2,CASSLWTSGRDTQYF,TGTGCCAGTAGTCTCTGGACTAGCGGGAGGGATACGCAGTATTTT
TRBJ1-6,TRBV2,NA,NA,CASSAARRSSYNSPLHF,TGTGCCAGCAGTGCGGCCAGGAGGAGCTCCTATAATTCACCCCTCCACTTT
TRBJ2-1,TRBV2,NA,NA,CASNKMIAVLDEQFF,TGTGCCAGCAATAAAATGATCGCAGTGTTGGATGAGCAGTTCTTC
TRBJ2-1,TRBV25-1,NA,TRBD2,CAREERGSSYNEQFF,TGTGCCAGAGAAGAGCGGGGGAGCTCCTACAATGAGCAGTTCTTC